One and the same sample provided the 25 T cell receptor beta chains below, sequenced in a study of Graves' ophthalmopathy and Graves' hyperthyroidism. As the template, RNA transcripts were used to amplify TCR beta CDR3 regions. The workflow started with a first-round RT-PCR run with HTBI primers and then moved on to a second-round multiplex PCR. TCRdb reanalysed the multiplex PCR reads using MiXCR and keeps one entry per CDR3 protein. The data contain 150,000 to 200,000 distinct CDR3 sequences, approximately 40% of them singletons. Sequenced input: peripheral blood. Receptors originate from a woman between 40 and 55 years old with Graves' ophthalmopathy.

There are a few counts of this clonotype. The chain is built from TRBV6-2 or TRBV6-3 and TRBJ2-7; 7 nucleotides align to TRBD1. Germline CDR1 reads MNHEY; CDR2 reads SVGEGT. CDR3 length equals 13 residues. V was clipped by 8 bases and J by 3 bases; unmatched bases: 7. CDR3 sequence (DNA): TGTGCCAGCTCGCCAGGGGGTCTCTACGAGCAGTACTTC. This translates into CASSPGGLYEQYF.

The sample holds many counts of this clonotype. The genes are TRBV19 and TRBJ2-2; tentative D call: TRBD1 (5 bases). Germline CDR1 reads LNHDA; CDR2 reads SQIVND (reference sequence). CDR3 length equals 14 residues. V lost 7 bases to trimming and J lost 2 bases, with 11 bases between them. The CDR3 DNA follows: TGTGCCAGTACTCGACAGCTTAACACCGGGGAGCTGTTTTTT. Protein sequence: CASTRQLNTGELFF.

This clonotype was detected a few times. The V gene is TRBV12-3 or TRBV12-4, the J gene TRBJ2-7; TRBD1 matches at 7 bases. After removal of 1 base from V and 2 bases from J, the junction contained 11 bases not matched to a gene. This CDR3 comprises 17 residues. The CDR3 loop is CASSLDTFRDRPYEQYF. The CDR3 bases are TGTGCCAGCAGTTTAGATACGTTTAGGGACAGACCCTACGAGCAGTACTTC.

The chain joins TRBV2 to TRBJ2-7; no reliable D call. CDR1 is SNHLY and CDR2 is FYNNEI in the germline V gene. Trimming left V 2 bases short and J 1 base short, with 9 bases between. The CDR3 contains 14 residues. CDR3 loop: CASSENLGSYEQYF. The CDR3 DNA reads as TGTGCCAGCAGTGAAAATTTAGGGTCCTACGAGCAGTACTTC.

This clonotype was counted a single time. The gene calls are TRBV28 and TRBJ2-7, with D perhaps given as TRBD1 or TRBD2 (5 bases each). The CDR3 has 13 amino acids. Germline V gene data show CDR1 as MDHEN and CDR2 as SYDVKM. Trimming took off 10 bases at V and 0 bases at J, with 13 bases between the two ends. CDR3 region: CATGTTTSYEQYF. CDR3 nucleotides: TGTGCCACCGGGACCACGACCTCCTACGAGCAGTACTTC.

This clonotype came up many times. V gene TRBV7-3 combines with J gene TRBJ1-1; D is uncertain. The CDR3 has 13 residues. Trimming took off 1 base at V and 3 bases at J, with 6 bases between the two ends. Germline V lookup: CDR1 SGHTA, CDR2 FQGTGA. The CDR3 protein is CASSLNPDTEAFF. The CDR3 DNA reads TGTGCCAGCAGCTTAAATCCGGACACTGAAGCTTTCTTT.

This clonotype was recorded many times. This chain joins TRBV4-1 and TRBJ1-2; 11 bases are a match to TRBD1. Per germline, CDR1 MGHRA and CDR2 YSYEKL. V lost 3 bases, J lost 5 bases, and 2 bases stayed unmatched. The CDR3 runs 14 residues. The CDR3 nucleotides are TGCGCCAGCAGCCAGGGACAGGGGGAGTATGGCTACACCTTC. Translating it yields CASSQGQGEYGYTF.

Within the sample, this clonotype is medium-sized (0.01 to 0.1%). The genes are TRBV15 and TRBJ2-7; perhaps D is TRBD1 or TRBD2 (5 bases each). This CDR3 is 13 amino acids long. Germline V gene lookup returns CDR1 LNHNV and CDR2 YYDKDF (reference sequence). The V gene lost 2 bases and the J gene lost 4 bases, with 9 bases spanning the gap. The CDR3 DNA sequence: TGTGCCACCAGCAGAAGGGACGGGTACGAGCAGTACTTC. It codes for CATSRRDGYEQYF.

This clonotype was detected many times. This CDR3 is CSGQGPLNTEAFF. The CDR3 nucleotides read TGCAGCGGCCAGGGACCGCTGAACACTGAAGCTTTCTTT. The chain links TRBV29-1 to TRBJ1-1, with D perhaps matching TRBD1 (5 bases). Germline V gene data show CDR1 as SQVTM and CDR2 as ANQGSEA. V lost 7 bases and J 0 bases, leaving 12 bases between the germline ends. The CDR3 spans 13 residues.

This clonotype was detected many times. The CDR3 here is CASSRTGRNTEAFF. CDR3 nucleotides: TGTGCCAGCAGTCGGACAGGGAGGAACACTGAAGCTTTCTTT. This chain joins TRBV12-3 or TRBV12-4 and TRBJ1-1; 8 nucleotides match TRBD1. CDR3 size: 14 residues. The trim removed 5 bases at V and 1 base at J, leaving 3 bases unmatched.

This clonotype was detected ten times or more. This chain connects TRBV6-1 to TRBJ1-2; D may be TRBD1 (5 bases). In germline, CDR1 is MNHNS, CDR2 SASEGT. The V end lost 4 bases, the J end lost 2 bases, and 11 bases lay between the germline ends. CDR3 length equals 14 residues. The CDR3 loop reads CASSVDSVNYGYTF. The CDR3 DNA reads as TGTGCCAGCAGTGTTGACAGCGTAAACTATGGCTACACCTTC.

V gene TRBV6-2 or TRBV6-3 combines with J gene TRBJ1-5; D uncertain. CDR3 length: 15 amino acids. From germline, CDR1 is MNHEY and CDR2 SVGEGT. V was cut by 2 bases and J by 0 bases, with 8 bases left in between. CDR3 sequence (DNA): TGTGCCAGCAGTTACAGGGCTCATAGCAATCAGCCCCAGCATTTT. It yields the protein CASSYRAHSNQPQHF.

The chain employs TRBV29-1 and TRBJ2-4, with D tentatively TRBD2 (8 bases). Trimming took off 7 bases at V and 0 bases at J, with 28 bases between the two ends. Germline loops: CDR1 SQVTM, CDR2 ANQGSEA. The CDR3 runs to 19 residues. The CDR3 spells CSAVGASGPQGVAKNIQYF. The CDR3 nucleotides read TGCAGCGCGGTGGGGGCTAGCGGGCCTCAGGGGGTAGCCAAAAACATTCAGTACTTC.

V and J are TRBV6-1 and TRBJ1-1, with TRBD1 matching 8 bases. The CDR3 has 16 residues. The germline CDR1 and CDR2 sequences are MNHNS and SASEGT. The V gene end was trimmed by 8 bases and the J gene end by 1 base; junction bases not matched to a gene: 12. The CDR3 sequence: CASGSGGRMWNTEAFF. The CDR3 DNA reads as TGTGCCAGCGGGTCAGGGGGCCGGATGTGGAACACTGAAGCTTTCTTT.

This clonotype was seen repeatedly, ten times or more. The chain employs TRBV29-1 and TRBJ1-2; D call uncertain. This CDR3 has 13 amino acids. Trimming shortened V by 4 bases and J by 8 bases, and 17 bases separated the two germline ends. Germline values: CDR1 SQVTM, CDR2 ANQGSEA. The CDR3 DNA is TGCAGCGTTGCCATGGAGGATTTCAGGGGCTACACCTTC. It translates to CSVAMEDFRGYTF.

This clonotype was seen ten or more times. V and J are TRBV28 and TRBJ2-6; tentatively, D is TRBD2 (5 bases). The germline V gene encodes CDR1 MDHEN and CDR2 SYDVKM. Trimming shortened V by 8 bases and J by 0 bases, and 11 bases separated the two germline ends. The CDR3 sequence is 15 residues long. In DNA form, the CDR3 reads TGTGCCAGCTCGAGGGCGGGCTCTGGGGCCAACGTCCTGACTTTC. Translated: CASSRAGSGANVLTF.

This rearrangement joins TRBV5-1 to TRBJ2-4; D is unclear. Germline V CDR1 and CDR2: SGHRS, YFSETQ. V was pared by 0 bases and J by 1 base, with 8 bases between. The CDR3 contains 15 residues. CDR3 bases: TGCGCCAGCAGCTTGGGGGCAGACGCCAAAAACATTCAGTACTTC. Translation: CASSLGADAKNIQYF.

This clonotype was picked up many times. The chain carries TRBV12-3 or TRBV12-4 and TRBJ2-7; the D call may be TRBD1 or TRBD2 (6 bases each). The CDR3 consists of 16 residues. Trimming removed 5 bases at V and 4 bases at J, with 21 bases between. The CDR3 protein is CASSRDSGGGMYEQYF. CDR3 in DNA: TGTGCCAGCAGTCGCGACTCCGGAGGGGGAATGTACGAGCAGTACTTC.

This chain links TRBV11-2 with TRBJ1-6; D call uncertain. Looked up from germline, CDR1 is SGHAT and CDR2 is FQNNGV. V gave up 2 bases and J gave up 9 bases, with 11 bases separating them. The CDR3 is 14 amino acids. The chain's CDR3 is CASSLPSLGSPLHF. Written as DNA, the CDR3 is TGTGCCAGCAGCTTACCGTCCCTAGGTTCACCCCTCCACTTT. Full variable domain (missing parts from reference TRBV11-2 and TRBJ1-6): EAGVAQSPRYKIIEKRQSVAFWCNPISGHATLYWYQQILGQGPKLLIQFQNNGVVDDSQLPKDRFSAERLKGVDSTLKIQPAKLEDSAVYLCASSLPSLGSPLHFGNGTRLTVT.

This rearrangement joins TRBV28 to TRBJ2-7, with TRBD2 matching 8 bases. The CDR3 loop spans 17 amino acids. CDR1 and CDR2 from the germline V gene are MDHEN and SYDVKM. Trimming took 2 bases from V and 1 from J; bases not matched to a gene: 10. CDR3 sequence (DNA): TGTGCCAGCAGTTTAGTGGCGGCTAGCGGGTGGTCCTACGAGCAGTACTTC. It encodes CASSLVAASGWSYEQYF. Together with reference TRBV28 and TRBJ2-7, the CDR3 gives the full variable domain: DVKVTQSSRYLVKRTGEKVFLECVQDMDHENMFWYRQDPGLGLRLIYFSYDVKMKEKGDIPEGYSVSREKKERFSLILESASTNQTSMYLCASSLVAASGWSYEQYFGPGTRLTVT.

This clonotype was counted only a few times. This chain joins TRBV20-1 and TRBJ2-7; the D is unclear. This CDR3 contains 15 residues. With 3 bases removed from V and 3 bases from J, the gap between germline ends came to 18 bases. From germline, CDR1 is DFQATT and CDR2 SNEGSKA (reference sequence). DNA of the CDR3: TGCAGTGCTAGTGCGAGCATTGGGCGGTTCTACGAGCAGTACTTC. Protein product: CSASASIGRFYEQYF.

There are many counts of this clonotype. J is TRBJ2-7 and V is TRBV7-2, with D possibly being TRBD2 (5 bases). The CDR3 runs to 13 residues. Germline V lookup: CDR1 SGHTA, CDR2 FQGNSA. Trimming cost V 5 bases and J 0 bases, with 8 bases left between them. CDR3 residues: CASSVTTSYEQYF. Written as DNA, the CDR3 is TGTGCCAGCAGCGTGACTACCTCCTACGAGCAGTACTTC.

This clonotype was detected many times. The chain combines TRBV19 with TRBJ2-2; 9 bases are a match to TRBD2. The CDR3 has 17 residues. The germline V gene encodes CDR1 LNHDA and CDR2 SQIVND (reference sequence). V shed 4 bases and J 1 base; nucleotides not matched to a gene: 7. Here the CDR3 reads CASSRDPTSGNTGELFF. The CDR3, as DNA: TGTGCCAGTAGTAGGGACCCGACTAGCGGGAACACCGGGGAGCTGTTTTTT.

This clonotype was seen repeatedly, ten times or more. This chain links TRBV6-5 with TRBJ1-3; possible D gene TRBD1, 6 bases. The CDR3 totals 15 residues. Trimming took 5 bases from V and 4 from J, leaving 15 bases between them. Germline V CDR1 and CDR2: MNHEY, SVGAGI. The CDR3 here is CASSRAGTNGNTIYF. CDR3 in DNA: TGTGCCAGCAGTCGTGCCGGGACAAACGGAAACACCATATATTTT.

CDR3 residues: CASSPGTSGRSGELFF. DNA of the CDR3: TGTGCCAGCAGTCCCGGGACTAGCGGGAGAAGCGGGGAGCTGTTTTTT. J is TRBJ2-2 and V is TRBV6-1; 14 nucleotides match TRBD2. After removal of 5 bases from V and 7 bases from J, the junction contained 6 bases not matched to a gene. Germline values: CDR1 MNHNS, CDR2 SASEGT. This CDR3 region has 16 residues.